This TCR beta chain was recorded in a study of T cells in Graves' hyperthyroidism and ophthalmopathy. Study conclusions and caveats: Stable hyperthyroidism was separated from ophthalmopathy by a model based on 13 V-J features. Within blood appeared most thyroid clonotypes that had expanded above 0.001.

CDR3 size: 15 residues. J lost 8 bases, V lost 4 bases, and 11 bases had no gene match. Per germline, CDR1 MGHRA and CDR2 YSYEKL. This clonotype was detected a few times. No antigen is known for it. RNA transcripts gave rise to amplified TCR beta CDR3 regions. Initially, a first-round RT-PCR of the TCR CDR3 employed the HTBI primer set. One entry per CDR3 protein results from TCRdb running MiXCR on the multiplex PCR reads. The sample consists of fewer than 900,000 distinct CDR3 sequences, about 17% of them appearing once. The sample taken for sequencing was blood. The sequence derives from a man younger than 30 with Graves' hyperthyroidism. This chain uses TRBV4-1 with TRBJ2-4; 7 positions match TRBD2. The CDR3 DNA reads TGCGCCAGCAGCCCCGGGACTATGGGTCGGGACATTCAGTACTTC. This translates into CASSPGTMGRDIQYF.